This T cell receptor beta chain was found in a study of beta chain features in type 1 diabetes. This clone was observed a handful of times. Isolated RNA was reverse transcribed in full, so expressed TCRB transcripts were sequenced. Libraries were prepared by immunoSEQ multiplex PCR; TCRdb keeps only in-frame clonotypes and omits some of them. The sample yields 300,000 to 400,000 clones, 10% to 15% seen once. The germline gives CDR1 MGHDK, CDR2 SYGVNS. V lost 2 bases to trimming and J lost 8 bases; unmatched junction nucleotides: 7. The CDR3 is made up of 15 amino acids. The clonotype comes from a man aged 18-30 years in good health. The rearrangement uses TRBV25-1 and TRBJ1-4; TRBD1 agrees at 8 bases. Sequencing input: naive CD4+ T cells from blood. The CDR3 DNA follows: TGTGCCAGCAGTGAACAACAGGGGGGCTGGGAAAAACTGTTTTTT. It translates to CASSEQQGGWEKLFF.